This T cell receptor (beta chain) is from a study of blood T cells in healthy people across ages. Germline CDR1 SGDLS, CDR2 YYNGEE. This CDR3 spans 14 amino acids. Trimming removed 0 bases from V and 2 bases from J, with 9 bases in between. Through a sample-barcoded 5' primer and a J-beta primer mix, a second PCR was run for roughly 7 to 12 cycles. MiXCR, applied by TCRdb to the 5' RACE reads, yields one record per CDR3 protein. The sample lists around 990,000 distinct CDR3 sequences; about 23% were seen once. These data are also associated with another study on T cells of mothers and their children.

V is TRBV9 and J is TRBJ2-7; no reliable D call. Sequencing was performed on blood. This TCR was recovered from a girl aged 2 to 9 in good health. The CDR3 loop is CASSVGAATYEQYF. The DNA for the CDR3 is TGTGCCAGCAGCGTAGGGGCAGCAACCTACGAGCAGTACTTC.